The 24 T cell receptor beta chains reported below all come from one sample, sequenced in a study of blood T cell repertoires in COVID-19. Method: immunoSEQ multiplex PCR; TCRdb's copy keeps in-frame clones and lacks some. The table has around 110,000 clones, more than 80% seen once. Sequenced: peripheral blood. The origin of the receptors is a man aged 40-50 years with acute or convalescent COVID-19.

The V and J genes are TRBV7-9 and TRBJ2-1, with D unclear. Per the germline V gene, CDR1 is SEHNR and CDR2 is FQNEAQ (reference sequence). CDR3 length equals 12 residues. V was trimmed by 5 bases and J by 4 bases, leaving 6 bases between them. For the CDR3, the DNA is TGTGCCAGCAGCCTTCTTTACAATGAGCAGTTCTTC. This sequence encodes CASSLLYNEQFF. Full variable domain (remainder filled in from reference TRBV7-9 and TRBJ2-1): DTGVSQNPRHKITKRGQNVTFRCDPISEHNRLYWYRQTLGQGPEFLTYFQNEAQLEKSRLLSDRFSAERPKGSFSTLEIQRTEQGDSAMYLCASSLLYNEQFFGPGTRLTVL.

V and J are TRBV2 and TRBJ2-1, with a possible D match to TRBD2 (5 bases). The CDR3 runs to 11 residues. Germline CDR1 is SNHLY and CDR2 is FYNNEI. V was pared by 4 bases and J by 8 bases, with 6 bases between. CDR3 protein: CASSGRYEQFF. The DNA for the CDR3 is TGTGCCAGCAGTGGGAGGTATGAGCAGTTCTTC.

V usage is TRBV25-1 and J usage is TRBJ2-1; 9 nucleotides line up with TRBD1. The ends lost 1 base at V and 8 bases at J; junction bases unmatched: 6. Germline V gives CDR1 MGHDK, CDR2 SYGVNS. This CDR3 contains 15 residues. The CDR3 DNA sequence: TGTGCCAGCAGTGAATCCGGGACAGGGTCCGATGAGCAGTTCTTC. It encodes CASSESGTGSDEQFF.

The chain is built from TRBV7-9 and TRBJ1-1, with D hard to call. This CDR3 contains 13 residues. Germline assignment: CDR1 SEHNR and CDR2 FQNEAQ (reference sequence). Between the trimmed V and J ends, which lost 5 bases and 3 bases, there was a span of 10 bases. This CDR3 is CASSRTRDTEAFF. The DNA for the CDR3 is TGTGCCAGCAGCCGAACTAGGGACACTGAAGCTTTCTTT.

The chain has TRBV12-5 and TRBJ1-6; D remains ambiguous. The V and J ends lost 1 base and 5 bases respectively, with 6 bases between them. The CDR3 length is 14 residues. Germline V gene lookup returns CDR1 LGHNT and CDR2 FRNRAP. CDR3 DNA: TGTGCTAGTGGTTTGGGACACAATAATTCACCCCTCCACTTT. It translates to CASGLGHNNSPLHF.

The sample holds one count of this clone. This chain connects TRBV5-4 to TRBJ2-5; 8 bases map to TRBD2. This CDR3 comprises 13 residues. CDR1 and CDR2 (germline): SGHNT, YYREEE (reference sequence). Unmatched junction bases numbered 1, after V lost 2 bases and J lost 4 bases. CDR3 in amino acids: CASSFLAGETQYF. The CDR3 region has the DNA TGTGCCAGCAGCTTCCTAGCGGGAGAGACCCAGTACTTC.

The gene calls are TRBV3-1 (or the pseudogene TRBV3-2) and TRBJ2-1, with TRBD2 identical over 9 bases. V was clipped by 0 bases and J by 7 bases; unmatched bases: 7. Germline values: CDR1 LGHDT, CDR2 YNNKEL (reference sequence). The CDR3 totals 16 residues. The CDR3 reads CASSQEAAGGVNEQFF. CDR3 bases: TGTGCCAGCAGCCAAGAGGCAGCGGGAGGCGTTAATGAGCAGTTCTTC.

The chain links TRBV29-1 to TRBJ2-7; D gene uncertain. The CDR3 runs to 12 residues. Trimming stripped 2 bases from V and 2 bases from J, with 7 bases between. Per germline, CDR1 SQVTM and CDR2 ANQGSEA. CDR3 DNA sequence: TGCAGCGTTGAATTCTCTACCTACGAGCAGTACTTC. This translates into CSVEFSTYEQYF.

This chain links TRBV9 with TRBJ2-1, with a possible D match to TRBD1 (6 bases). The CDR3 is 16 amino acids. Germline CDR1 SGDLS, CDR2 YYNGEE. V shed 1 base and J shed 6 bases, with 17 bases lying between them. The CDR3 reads CASSVKYREFSNEQFF. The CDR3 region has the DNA TGTGCCAGCAGCGTAAAGTACAGGGAATTTAGCAATGAGCAGTTCTTC.

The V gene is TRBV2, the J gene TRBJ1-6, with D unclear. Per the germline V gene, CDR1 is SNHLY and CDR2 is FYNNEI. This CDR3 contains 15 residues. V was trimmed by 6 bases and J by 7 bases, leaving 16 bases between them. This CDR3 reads CASRSIQENNSPLHF. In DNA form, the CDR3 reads TGTGCCAGCAGGTCCATACAAGAAAACAATTCACCCCTCCACTTT.

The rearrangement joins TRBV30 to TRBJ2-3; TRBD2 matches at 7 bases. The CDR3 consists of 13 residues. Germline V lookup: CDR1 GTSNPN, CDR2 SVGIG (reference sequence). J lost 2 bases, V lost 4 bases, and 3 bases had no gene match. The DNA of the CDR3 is TGTGCCTGGACTAGCGGCAACACAGATACGCAGTATTTT. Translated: CAWTSGNTDTQYF. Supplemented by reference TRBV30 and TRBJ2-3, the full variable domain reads SQTIHQWPATLVQPVGSPLSLECTVEGTSNPNLYWYRQAAGRGLQLLFYSVGIGQISSEVPQNLSASRPQDRQFILSSKKLLLSDSGFYLCAWTSGNTDTQYFGPGTRLTVL.

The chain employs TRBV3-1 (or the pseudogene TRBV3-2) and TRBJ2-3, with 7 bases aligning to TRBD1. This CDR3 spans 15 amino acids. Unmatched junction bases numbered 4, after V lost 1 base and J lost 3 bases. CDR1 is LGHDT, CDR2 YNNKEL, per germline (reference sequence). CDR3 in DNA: TGTGCCAGCAGCCAAGGACAGGGATTTACAGATACGCAGTATTTT. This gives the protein CASSQGQGFTDTQYF.

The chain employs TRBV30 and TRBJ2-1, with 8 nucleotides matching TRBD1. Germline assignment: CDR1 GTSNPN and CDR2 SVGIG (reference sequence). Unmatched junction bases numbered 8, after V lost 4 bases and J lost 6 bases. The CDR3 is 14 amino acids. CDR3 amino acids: CAWTADRVSNEQFF. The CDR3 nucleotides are TGTGCCTGGACCGCGGACAGGGTAAGCAATGAGCAGTTCTTC.

The CDR3 DNA sequence: TGTGCCAGCAGTCAAATATCCTGGACTGATAGCAATCAGCCCCAGCATTTT. Amino acids: CASSQISWTDSNQPQHF. The chain uses TRBV2 and TRBJ1-5; D not resolved. Trimming left V 5 bases short and J 0 bases short, with 17 bases between. The CDR3 contains 17 residues. Germline CDR1 reads SNHLY; CDR2 reads FYNNEI. The full variable domain, rest sourced from reference TRBV2 and TRBJ1-5, is EPEVTQTPSHQVTQMGQEVILRCVPISNHLYFYWYRQILGQKVEFLVSFYNNEISEKSEIFDDQFSVERPDGSNFTLKIRSTKLEDSAMYFCASSQISWTDSNQPQHFGDGTRLSIL.

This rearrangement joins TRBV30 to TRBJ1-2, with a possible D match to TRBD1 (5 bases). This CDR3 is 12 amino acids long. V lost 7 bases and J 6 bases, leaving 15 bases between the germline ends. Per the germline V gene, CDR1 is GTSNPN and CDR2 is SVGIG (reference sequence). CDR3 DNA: TGTGCCTATTCTCCAGGGAAGGATGGCTACACCTTC. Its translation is CAYSPGKDGYTF.

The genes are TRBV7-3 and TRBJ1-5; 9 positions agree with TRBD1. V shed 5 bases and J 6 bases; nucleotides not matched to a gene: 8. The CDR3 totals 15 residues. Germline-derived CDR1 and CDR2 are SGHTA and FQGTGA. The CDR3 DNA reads TGTGCCAGCAGCGTTACAGGGGGCGCGGGTCAGCCCCAGCATTTT. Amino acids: CASSVTGGAGQPQHF.

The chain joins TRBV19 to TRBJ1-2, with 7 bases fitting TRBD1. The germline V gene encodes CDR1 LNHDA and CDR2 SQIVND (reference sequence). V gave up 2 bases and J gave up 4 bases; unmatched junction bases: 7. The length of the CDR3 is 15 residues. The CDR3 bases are TGTGCCAGTAGTATAAGACAGGGACTAGCCTATGGCTACACCTTC. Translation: CASSIRQGLAYGYTF.

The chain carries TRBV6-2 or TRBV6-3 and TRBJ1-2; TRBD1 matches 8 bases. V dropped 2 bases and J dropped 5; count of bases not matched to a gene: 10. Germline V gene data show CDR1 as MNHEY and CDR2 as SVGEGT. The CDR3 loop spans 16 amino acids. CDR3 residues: CASSYQDRGPEYGYTF. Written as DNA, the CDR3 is TGTGCCAGCAGTTACCAAGACAGGGGACCCGAATATGGCTACACCTTC.

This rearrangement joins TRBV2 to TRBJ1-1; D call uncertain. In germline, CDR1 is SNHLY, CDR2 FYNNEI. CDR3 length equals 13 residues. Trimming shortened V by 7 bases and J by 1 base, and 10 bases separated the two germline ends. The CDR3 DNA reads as TGTGCCAGCACCGGGTGGAGGAACACTGAAGCTTTCTTT. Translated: CASTGWRNTEAFF.

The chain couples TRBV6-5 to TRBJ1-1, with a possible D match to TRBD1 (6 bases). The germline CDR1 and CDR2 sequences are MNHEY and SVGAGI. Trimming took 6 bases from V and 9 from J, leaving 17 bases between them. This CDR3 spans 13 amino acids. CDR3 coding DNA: TGTGCCAGCAGCTCTCAGGGGAGGGGAAAAGCTTTCTTT. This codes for CASSSQGRGKAFF.

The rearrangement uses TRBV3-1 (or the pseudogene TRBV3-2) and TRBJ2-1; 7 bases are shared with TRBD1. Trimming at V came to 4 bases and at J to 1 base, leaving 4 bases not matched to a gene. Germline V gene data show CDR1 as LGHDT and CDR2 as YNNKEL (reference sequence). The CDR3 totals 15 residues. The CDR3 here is CASSPNRGSYNEQFF. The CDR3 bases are TGTGCCAGCAGCCCCAACAGGGGATCCTACAATGAGCAGTTCTTC.

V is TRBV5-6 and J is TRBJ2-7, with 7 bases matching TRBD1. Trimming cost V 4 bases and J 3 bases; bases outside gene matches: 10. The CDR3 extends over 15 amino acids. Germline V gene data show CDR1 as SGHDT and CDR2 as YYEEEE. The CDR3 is CASSLGRDRDYEQYF. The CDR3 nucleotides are TGTGCCAGCAGCCTGGGCCGGGACAGAGACTACGAGCAGTACTTC.

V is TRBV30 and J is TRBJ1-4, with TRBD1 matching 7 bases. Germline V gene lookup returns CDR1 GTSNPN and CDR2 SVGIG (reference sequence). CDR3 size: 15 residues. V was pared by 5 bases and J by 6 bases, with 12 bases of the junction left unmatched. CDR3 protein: CAWQNPGGRDEKLFF. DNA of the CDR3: TGTGCCTGGCAGAATCCAGGGGGTAGGGATGAAAAACTGTTTTTT.

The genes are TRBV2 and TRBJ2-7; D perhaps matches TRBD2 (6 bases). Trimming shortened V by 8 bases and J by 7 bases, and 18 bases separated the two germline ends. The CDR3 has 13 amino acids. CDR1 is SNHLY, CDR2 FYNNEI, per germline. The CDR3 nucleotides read TGTGCCAGCGCGGGGCCCAGGGCGGGTGAGCAGTACTTC. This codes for CASAGPRAGEQYF.